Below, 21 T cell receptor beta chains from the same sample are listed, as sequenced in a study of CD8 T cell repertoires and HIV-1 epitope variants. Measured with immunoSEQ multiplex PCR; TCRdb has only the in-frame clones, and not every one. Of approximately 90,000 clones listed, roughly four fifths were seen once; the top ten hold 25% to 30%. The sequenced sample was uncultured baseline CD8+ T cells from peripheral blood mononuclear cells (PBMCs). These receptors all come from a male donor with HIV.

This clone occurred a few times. Written as DNA, the CDR3 is TGTGCCAGCAGCCAAGACCCTAGCGGGAGGGCAGATGAGCAGTTCTTC. Translation: CASSQDPSGRADEQFF. The chain recombines TRBV4-2 with TRBJ2-1; 12 bases align to TRBD2. This CDR3 comprises 16 residues. With V trimmed by 0 bases and J by 8 bases, 5 bases remained unmatched. The germline gives CDR1 LGHNA, CDR2 YNFKEQ.

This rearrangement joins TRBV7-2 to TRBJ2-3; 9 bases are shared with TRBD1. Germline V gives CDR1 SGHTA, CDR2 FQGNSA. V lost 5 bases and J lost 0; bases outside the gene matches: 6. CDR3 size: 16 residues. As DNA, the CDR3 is TGTGCCAGCAGCCCGTGGACAGGGGCGAGCACAGATACGCAGTATTTT. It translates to CASSPWTGASTDTQYF.

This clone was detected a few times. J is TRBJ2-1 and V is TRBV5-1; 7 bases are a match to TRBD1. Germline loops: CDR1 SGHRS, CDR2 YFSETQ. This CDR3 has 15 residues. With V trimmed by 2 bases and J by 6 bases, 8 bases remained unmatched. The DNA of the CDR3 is TGCGCCAGCAGCTTTATTATGACAGGGTCCAATGAGCAGTTCTTC. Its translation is CASSFIMTGSNEQFF.

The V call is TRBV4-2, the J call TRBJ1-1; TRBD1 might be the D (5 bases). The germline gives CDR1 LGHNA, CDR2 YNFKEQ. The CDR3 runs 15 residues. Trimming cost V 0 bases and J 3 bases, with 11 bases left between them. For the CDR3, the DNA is TGTGCCAGCAGCCAAGAAACAACAGGTGACACTGAAGCTTTCTTT. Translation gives CASSQETTGDTEAFF.

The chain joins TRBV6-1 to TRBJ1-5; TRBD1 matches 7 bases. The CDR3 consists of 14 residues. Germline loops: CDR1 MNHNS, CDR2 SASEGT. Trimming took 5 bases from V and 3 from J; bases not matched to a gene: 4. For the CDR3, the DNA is TGTGCCAGCAGTATACAGGGGAACAATCAGCCCCAGCATTTT. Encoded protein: CASSIQGNNQPQHF.

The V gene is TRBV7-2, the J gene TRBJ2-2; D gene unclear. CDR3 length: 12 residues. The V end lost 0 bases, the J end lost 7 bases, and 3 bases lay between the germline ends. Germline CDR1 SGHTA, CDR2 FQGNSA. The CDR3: CASSLAGGELFF. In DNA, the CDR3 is TGTGCCAGCAGCTTAGCGGGCGGGGAGCTGTTTTTT.

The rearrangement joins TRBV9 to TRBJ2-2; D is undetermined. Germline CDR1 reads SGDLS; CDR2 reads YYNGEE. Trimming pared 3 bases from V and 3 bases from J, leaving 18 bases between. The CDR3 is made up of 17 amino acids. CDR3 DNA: TGTGCCAGCAGCGCCCCATCTTTGGGTAGGGACACCGGGGAGCTGTTTTTT. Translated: CASSAPSLGRDTGELFF.

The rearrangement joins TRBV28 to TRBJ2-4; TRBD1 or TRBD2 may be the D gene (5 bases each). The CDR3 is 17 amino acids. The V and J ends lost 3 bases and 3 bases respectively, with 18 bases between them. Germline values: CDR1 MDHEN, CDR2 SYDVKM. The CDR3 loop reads CASSLFSWDPYKNIQYF. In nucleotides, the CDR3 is TGTGCCAGCAGTTTGTTCTCTTGGGACCCCTACAAAAACATTCAGTACTTC. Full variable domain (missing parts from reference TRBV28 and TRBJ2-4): DVKVTQSSRYLVKRTGEKVFLECVQDMDHENMFWYRQDPGLGLRLIYFSYDVKMKEKGDIPEGYSVSREKKERFSLILESASTNQTSMYLCASSLFSWDPYKNIQYFGAGTRLSVL.

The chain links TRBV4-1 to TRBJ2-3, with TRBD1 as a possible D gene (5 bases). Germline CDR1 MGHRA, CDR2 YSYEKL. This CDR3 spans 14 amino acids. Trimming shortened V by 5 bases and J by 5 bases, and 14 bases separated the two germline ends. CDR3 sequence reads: CASSTRQFLDTQYF. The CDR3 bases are TGCGCCAGCAGCACCCGACAGTTTTTAGATACGCAGTATTTT.

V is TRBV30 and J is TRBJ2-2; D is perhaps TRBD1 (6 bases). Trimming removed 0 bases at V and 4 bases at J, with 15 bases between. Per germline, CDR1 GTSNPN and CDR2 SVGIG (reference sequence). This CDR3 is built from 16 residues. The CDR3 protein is CAWSVRTGGLTGELFF. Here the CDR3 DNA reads TGTGCCTGGAGTGTACGGACTGGGGGCCTCACCGGGGAGCTGTTTTTT.

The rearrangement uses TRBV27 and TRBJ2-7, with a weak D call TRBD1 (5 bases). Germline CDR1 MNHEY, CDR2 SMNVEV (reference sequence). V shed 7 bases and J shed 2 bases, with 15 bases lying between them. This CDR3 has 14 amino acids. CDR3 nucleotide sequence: TGTGCCAGCAACTTCCGCAGGGCCCCCTACGAGCAGTACTTC. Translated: CASNFRRAPYEQYF.

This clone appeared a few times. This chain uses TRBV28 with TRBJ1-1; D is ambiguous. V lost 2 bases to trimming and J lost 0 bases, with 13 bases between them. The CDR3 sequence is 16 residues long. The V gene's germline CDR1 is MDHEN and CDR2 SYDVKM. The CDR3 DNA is TGTGCCAGCAGTTTAGTCAGCTGGGTAATGAACACTGAAGCTTTCTTT. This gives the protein CASSLVSWVMNTEAFF.

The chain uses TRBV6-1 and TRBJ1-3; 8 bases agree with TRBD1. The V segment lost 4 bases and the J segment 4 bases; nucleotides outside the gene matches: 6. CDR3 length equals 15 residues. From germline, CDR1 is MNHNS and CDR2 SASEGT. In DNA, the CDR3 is TGTGCCAGCAGTGCGTCTACAGGGGGAGGAAACACCATATATTTT. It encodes CASSASTGGGNTIYF.

CDR3 DNA: TGTGCCAGCAGCTCGGGAGGGCAGGCAGATACGCAGTATTTT. Translated: CASSSGGQADTQYF. This chain uses TRBV13 with TRBJ2-3; 8 bases fit TRBD2. The V gene end was trimmed by 4 bases and the J gene end by 4 bases; junction bases not matched to a gene: 4. CDR1 is PRHDT and CDR2 is FYEKMQ in the germline V gene (reference sequence). This CDR3 contains 14 residues.

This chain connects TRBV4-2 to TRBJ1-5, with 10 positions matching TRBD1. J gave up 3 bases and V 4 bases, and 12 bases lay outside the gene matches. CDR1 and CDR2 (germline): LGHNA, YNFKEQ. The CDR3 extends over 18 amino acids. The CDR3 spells CASSPGQGLEYFNQPQHF. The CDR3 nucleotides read TGTGCCAGCAGCCCGGGACAGGGGTTAGAATATTTCAATCAGCCCCAGCATTTT.

The CDR3 nucleotides are TGTGCCAGCAGTCTCGGACAGACAGCCAAAAACATTCAGTACTTC. Its protein is CASSLGQTAKNIQYF. The rearrangement joins TRBV11-2 to TRBJ2-4; D perhaps matches TRBD1 (6 bases). The CDR3 has 15 residues. Trimming removed 6 bases from V and 0 bases from J, with 12 bases in between. Germline CDR1 is SGHAT and CDR2 is FQNNGV.

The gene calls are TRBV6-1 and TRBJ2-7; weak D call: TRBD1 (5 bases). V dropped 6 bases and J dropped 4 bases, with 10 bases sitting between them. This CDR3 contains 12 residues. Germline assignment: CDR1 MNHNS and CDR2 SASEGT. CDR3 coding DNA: TGTGCCAGCAGACAGGCAGGGTACGAGCAGTACTTC. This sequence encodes CASRQAGYEQYF.

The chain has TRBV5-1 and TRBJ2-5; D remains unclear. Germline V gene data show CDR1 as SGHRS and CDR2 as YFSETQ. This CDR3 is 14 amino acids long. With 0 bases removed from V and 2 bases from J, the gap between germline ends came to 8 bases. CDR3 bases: TGCGCCAGCAGCTTGGCGATGCAGCAAGAGACCCAGTACTTC. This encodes CASSLAMQQETQYF.

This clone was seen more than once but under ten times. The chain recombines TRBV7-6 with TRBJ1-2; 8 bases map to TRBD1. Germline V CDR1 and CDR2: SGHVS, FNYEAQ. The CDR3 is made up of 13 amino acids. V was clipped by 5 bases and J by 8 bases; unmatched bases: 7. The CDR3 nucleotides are TGTGCCAGCAGCAGCGGACAGGGAATAGGCTACACCTTC. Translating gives CASSSGQGIGYTF.

CDR3 DNA sequence: TGTGCCAGCAGTCCGCCGGGGACAGGTTATAACTATGGCTACACCTTC. This encodes CASSPPGTGYNYGYTF. V and J are TRBV28 and TRBJ1-2; 8 nucleotides match TRBD1. Per the germline V gene, CDR1 is MDHEN and CDR2 is SYDVKM. The CDR3 extends over 16 amino acids. Trimming removed 5 bases from V and 1 base from J; junction bases left unmatched: 9.

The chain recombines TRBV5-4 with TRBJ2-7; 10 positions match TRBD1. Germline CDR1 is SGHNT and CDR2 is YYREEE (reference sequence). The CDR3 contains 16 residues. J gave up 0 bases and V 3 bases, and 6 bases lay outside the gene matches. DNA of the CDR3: TGTGCCAGCAGCTCCCGGACAGGGGGTTTCTCCTACGAGCAGTACTTC. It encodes CASSSRTGGFSYEQYF.